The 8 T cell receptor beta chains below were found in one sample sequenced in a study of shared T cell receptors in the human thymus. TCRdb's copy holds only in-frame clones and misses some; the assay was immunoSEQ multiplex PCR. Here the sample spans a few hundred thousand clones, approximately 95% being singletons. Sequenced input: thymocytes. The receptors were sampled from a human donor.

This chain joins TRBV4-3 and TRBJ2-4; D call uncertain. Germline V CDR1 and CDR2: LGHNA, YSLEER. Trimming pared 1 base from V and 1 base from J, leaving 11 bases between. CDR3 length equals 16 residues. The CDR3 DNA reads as TGCGCCAGCAGCCAAGCCCCTATGAGGGCCAAAAACATTCAGTACTTC. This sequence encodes CASSQAPMRAKNIQYF.

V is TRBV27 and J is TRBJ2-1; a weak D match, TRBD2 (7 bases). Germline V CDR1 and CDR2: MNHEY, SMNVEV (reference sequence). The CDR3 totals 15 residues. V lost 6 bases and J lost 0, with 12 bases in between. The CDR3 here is CASRGGGSSYNEQFF. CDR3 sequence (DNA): TGTGCCAGCAGAGGGGGGGGGAGCTCCTACAATGAGCAGTTCTTC.

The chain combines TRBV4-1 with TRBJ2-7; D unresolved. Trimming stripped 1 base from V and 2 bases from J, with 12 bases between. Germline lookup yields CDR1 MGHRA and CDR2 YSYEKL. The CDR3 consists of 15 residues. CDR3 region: CASSQAERSTYEQYF. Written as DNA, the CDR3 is TGCGCCAGCAGCCAAGCTGAGCGTTCGACCTACGAGCAGTACTTC.

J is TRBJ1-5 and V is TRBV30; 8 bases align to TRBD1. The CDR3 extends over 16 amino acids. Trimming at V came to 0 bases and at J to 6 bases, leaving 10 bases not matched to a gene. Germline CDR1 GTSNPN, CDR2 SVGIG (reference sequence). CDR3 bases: TGTGCCTGGAGTGTTCGCGCGGCAGGGGGCGGTCAGCCCCAGCATTTT. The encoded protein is CAWSVRAAGGGQPQHF.

CDR3 sequence (DNA): TGTGCCAGTCTTCGGGACAACGGGAATGGCTACACCTTC. Amino acid sequence: CASLRDNGNGYTF. The chain employs TRBV19 and TRBJ1-2, with D perhaps matching TRBD1 (6 bases). This CDR3 is built from 13 residues. Germline V gives CDR1 LNHDA, CDR2 SQIVND (reference sequence). Trimming pared 8 bases from V and 6 bases from J, leaving 16 bases between.

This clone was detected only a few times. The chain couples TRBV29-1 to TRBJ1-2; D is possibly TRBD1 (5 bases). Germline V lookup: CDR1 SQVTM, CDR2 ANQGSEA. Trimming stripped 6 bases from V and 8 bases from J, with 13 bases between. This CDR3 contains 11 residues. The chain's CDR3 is CSVPDSPGYTF. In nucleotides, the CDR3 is TGCAGCGTGCCAGACAGCCCCGGCTACACCTTC.

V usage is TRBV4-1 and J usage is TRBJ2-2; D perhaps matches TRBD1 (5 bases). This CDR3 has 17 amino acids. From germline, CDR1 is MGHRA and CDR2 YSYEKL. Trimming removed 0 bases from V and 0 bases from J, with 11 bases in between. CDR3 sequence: CASSQDRQGPNTGELFF. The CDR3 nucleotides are TGCGCCAGCAGCCAAGATAGGCAGGGCCCGAACACCGGGGAGCTGTTTTTT.

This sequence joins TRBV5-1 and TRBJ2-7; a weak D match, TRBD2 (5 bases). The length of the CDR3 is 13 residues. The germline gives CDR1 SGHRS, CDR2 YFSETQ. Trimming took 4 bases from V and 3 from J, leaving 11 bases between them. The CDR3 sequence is CASSPGVDYEQYF. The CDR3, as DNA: TGCGCCAGCAGCCCCGGGGTCGACTACGAGCAGTACTTC.